This TCR beta chain was found in a study of blood T cell repertoires in COVID-19. Looking at the study overall: Both acute and convalescent COVID-19 samples were obtained from the United States, Italy and Spain. T cells, B-cell-depleted T cells, or PBMCs provided the cDNA or gDNA that served as material.

The CDR3 is made up of 13 amino acids. CDR1 and CDR2 from the germline V gene are PRHDT and FYEKMQ (reference sequence). Deletions cut 4 bases from V and 3 bases from J, with 10 bases between. Only in-frame clones appear in the TCRdb table, and some are missing; sequencing was by immunoSEQ multiplex PCR. The table records 250,000 to 350,000 clones, roughly 90% of them present only once. This rearrangement joins TRBV13 to TRBJ2-7, with D possibly being TRBD2 (6 bases). Source material: peripheral blood. This receptor was taken from a woman in her twenties or thirties with COVID-19, enrolled during active disease. This CDR3 is CASSSGAGYEQYF. CDR3 in DNA: TGTGCCAGCAGCTCGGGAGCGGGCTACGAGCAGTACTTC.